These 6 T cell receptor beta chains came from one sample sequenced in a study of T-cell memory formation after mild COVID-19 (TCRdb year 2021). The library was prepared using 5' RACE. The instrument given in TCRdb is Illumina NovaSeq 6000. The raw public reads went through TCRdb reprocessing: fastp at Q25, MiXCR clone calling, in-frame beta chains kept. Rows matching on CDR3 protein sequence are summarized as one entry with the most common DNA and genes. The sample yields some 440,000 distinct CDR3 sequences; around a quarter were counted once. The top ten clonotypes cover roughly an eighth of the sample. The sequenced material came from PBMCs or a T cell subset sorted from them (not recorded which). Source of these receptors: an adult woman who had mild COVID-19 (a few samples of this study predate the infection). The sample titles of this study are shuffled in the database, so cell type and time point are left out; the donor was told from shared clones.

The V and J genes are TRBV5-1 and TRBJ2-7; D unclear. The germline gives CDR1 SGHRS, CDR2 YFSETQ. The CDR3 totals 15 residues. Trimming cost V 0 bases and J 2 bases, with 12 bases left between them. The CDR3, as DNA: TGCGCCAGCAGCTTGGTCGGCGGATCCGCCTACGAGCAGTACTTC. Protein: CASSLVGGSAYEQYF.

The rearrangement joins TRBV6-5 to TRBJ2-2, with D unresolved. Germline V gene sequence: CDR1 MNHEY, CDR2 SVGAGI. The CDR3 consists of 13 residues. The V gene lost 7 bases and the J gene lost 4 bases, with 10 bases spanning the gap. CDR3 protein: CASNLLGTGELFF. The CDR3 bases are TGTGCCAGCAATCTCCTTGGCACCGGGGAGCTGTTTTTT.

The table lists this clonotype with a few counts. This chain connects TRBV20-1 to TRBJ2-7, with D possibly TRBD1 on 6 matching bases. V gave up 5 bases and J gave up 3 bases, with 17 bases separating them. CDR3 size: 14 residues. The germline V gene encodes CDR1 DFQATT and CDR2 SNEGSKA (reference sequence). CDR3 region: CSASKSRDIYEQYF. The CDR3 DNA is TGCAGTGCTTCTAAGTCCCGGGACATCTACGAGCAGTACTTC.

This clonotype has a handful of counts. The gene calls are TRBV30 and TRBJ2-2; possible D gene TRBD2, 6 bases. V lost 4 bases to trimming and J lost 6 bases, with 12 bases between them. Germline V gene data show CDR1 as GTSNPN and CDR2 as SVGIG (reference sequence). This CDR3 contains 13 residues. CDR3 residues: CAWNEGLAGELFF. The CDR3 DNA is TGTGCCTGGAATGAGGGACTTGCCGGGGAGCTGTTTTTT.

The chain couples TRBV7-9 to TRBJ2-2; D may match TRBD1 or TRBD2 (6 bases each). Germline V gives CDR1 SEHNR, CDR2 FQNEAQ (reference sequence). The CDR3 has 15 amino acids. V was clipped by 3 bases and J by 5 bases, with 13 bases between them. DNA for the CDR3: TGTGCCAGCAGCTTTTCCCGGGGGCGGACCGGGGAGCTGTTTTTT. It specifies CASSFSRGRTGELFF.

V is TRBV4-1 and J is TRBJ2-3; tentative D call: TRBD2 (6 bases). Germline V lookup: CDR1 MGHRA, CDR2 YSYEKL. The CDR3 length is 16 residues. V lost 4 bases and J 0 bases, leaving 14 bases between the germline ends. CDR3 in DNA: TGCGCCAGCAGCCCCAATAGCGGTCCAAGCACAGATACGCAGTATTTT. It codes for CASSPNSGPSTDTQYF.